The sequence of this T cell receptor (beta chain) was determined in a study of blood T cell repertoires in COVID-19. Study overall: Researchers got acute and convalescent COVID-19 samples from the United States, Italy and Spain.

In the study's own analysis: Estimates of nucleated cell counts were drawn from the amplification of reference gene primers. Produced via immunoSEQ multiplex PCR; TCRdb's table is partial and in-frame only. V and J calls and clone size are copied from that table; D and trimming were computed from the DNA. This table holds about 210,000 clones, about 83% found once. Sequenced material: peripheral blood. The receptor was derived from a woman aged 40-49 years with active or convalescent COVID-19.

CDR3 DNA sequence: TGTGCCAGCAGCCCCCACAGGGGGCGATCTCCAGACTATGGCTACACCTTC. Its protein is CASSPHRGRSPDYGYTF. The chain recombines TRBV2 with TRBJ1-2, with 9 bases identical to TRBD1. J was trimmed by 3 bases and V by 6 bases; bases with no gene match: 14. CDR3 length: 17 residues. CDR1 and CDR2 (germline): SNHLY, FYNNEI.